The 2 T cell receptor beta chains below all came from one sample that was sequenced in a study of control samples from healthy donors and cancer patients. The method was immunoSEQ multiplex PCR; TCRdb's version includes in-frame clones alone and lacks a portion of them. This sample has about 120,000 clones, with 89% found just once. The specimen sequenced was blood. Receptors originate from a man between 50 and 59 years old in good health.

This clone showed up just once. CDR3 bases: TGTGCCAGCAGCGCACGACCCACAGGTTCCTATGGCTACACCTTC. Translating it yields CASSARPTGSYGYTF. The chain carries TRBV9 and TRBJ1-2, with a possible D match to TRBD1 (5 bases). V shed 3 bases and J shed 4 bases, with 16 bases lying between them. Germline CDR1 reads SGDLS; CDR2 reads YYNGEE. The CDR3 contains 15 residues.

The chain links TRBV6-6 to TRBJ2-3; D not certain. CDR3 length equals 15 residues. The V and J ends lost 2 bases and 1 base respectively, with 10 bases between them. The germline CDR1 and CDR2 sequences are MNHNY and SVGAGI (reference sequence). The CDR3 bases are TGTGCCAGCAGTTACACCAGCCCCGGCACAGATACGCAGTATTTT. This sequence encodes CASSYTSPGTDTQYF.